These 9 T cell receptor beta chains were all obtained from the same sample, sequenced in a study of T cell responses to AZD1222 COVID-19 vaccine (dated by TCRdb to the early 2020s). The time point tag for this specimen amounts to: about 28 days (+/-7) after the second vaccine dose. Library construction relied on the immunoSEQ multiplex PCR assay. Held by TCRdb, this immuneACCESS table contains in-frame sequences only and omits some clones. Under half of the omission traces to an unresolved V gene where checked; the cause of the rest is unknown. The sample table shows some 60,000 clones, and 60% to 85% are seen once. The leading ten clones occupy over 3% of the sample. Sequencing was performed on peripheral blood, taken 28 days after the second AZD1222 dose. The source of these receptors is an adult who received the AZD1222 COVID-19 vaccine.

V and J are TRBV7-9 and TRBJ1-2; D is unclear. Germline V gene data show CDR1 as SEHNR and CDR2 as FQNEAQ (reference sequence). Trimming removed 5 bases at V and 3 bases at J, with 7 bases between. This CDR3 comprises 12 residues. For the CDR3, the DNA is TGTGCCAGCAGCCCCCTCGACTATGGCTACACCTTC. Translating it yields CASSPLDYGYTF.

The rearrangement joins TRBV3-1 (or the pseudogene TRBV3-2) to TRBJ2-3, with TRBD1 as a possible D gene (5 bases). Germline V gene sequence: CDR1 LGHDT, CDR2 YNNKEL (reference sequence). Trimming took 3 bases from V and 2 from J, leaving 18 bases between them. The CDR3 consists of 17 residues. The CDR3 spells CASSQSRTPSPTDTQYF. DNA of the CDR3: TGTGCCAGCAGCCAGTCCCGGACACCTTCCCCCACAGATACGCAGTATTTT.

The V call is TRBV6-5, the J call TRBJ2-1, with TRBD2 matching over 9 bases. Germline values: CDR1 MNHEY, CDR2 SVGAGI. CDR3 size: 15 residues. Trimming at V came to 7 bases and at J to 3 bases, leaving 7 bases not matched to a gene. CDR3: CASTSPTSGYNEQFF. DNA of the CDR3: TGTGCCAGCACCTCCCCGACTAGCGGCTACAATGAGCAGTTCTTC.

The chain employs TRBV2 and TRBJ2-1, with 10 bases identical to TRBD2. Germline V CDR1 and CDR2: SNHLY, FYNNEI. V trimming: 6 bases; J trimming: 4 bases; junction bases outside the gene matches: 3. The CDR3 loop spans 14 amino acids. CDR3 nucleotide sequence: TGTGCCAGCAGAAGCGGGGGGGGTTACAATGAGCAGTTCTTC. This encodes CASRSGGGYNEQFF.

V is TRBV7-2 and J is TRBJ2-1; TRBD1 is a possible D gene (5 bases). Trimming shortened V by 0 bases and J by 0 bases, and 9 bases separated the two germline ends. The V gene's germline CDR1 is SGHTA and CDR2 FQGNSA. There are 16 residues in the CDR3. Here the CDR3 DNA reads TGTGCCAGCAGCTTAGCCCAGGGCCGCTCCTACAATGAGCAGTTCTTC. As protein: CASSLAQGRSYNEQFF.

The rearrangement uses TRBV19 and TRBJ2-2; tentatively, D is TRBD2 (6 bases). The CDR3 spans 19 residues. The V gene lost 5 bases and the J gene lost 1 base, with 23 bases spanning the gap. In germline, CDR1 is LNHDA, CDR2 SQIVND (reference sequence). CDR3 sequence reads: CASSLGRGAGSLNTGELFF. The CDR3 bases are TGTGCCAGTAGTTTGGGACGGGGAGCCGGGAGCCTGAACACCGGGGAGCTGTTTTTT.

The rearrangement links TRBV6-5 to TRBJ1-1; 10 positions agree with TRBD1. Germline V lookup: CDR1 MNHEY, CDR2 SVGAGI. The CDR3 spans 12 residues. V lost 6 bases to trimming and J lost 10 bases; unmatched junction nucleotides: 5. The DNA for the CDR3 is TGTGCCAGCAGACGACAGGGGGCCGGAGCTTTCTTT. Translating gives CASRRQGAGAFF.

The V call is TRBV28, the J call TRBJ1-4; D gene uncertain. V was clipped by 5 bases and J by 6 bases, with 4 bases between them. The CDR3 extends over 11 amino acids. CDR1 MDHEN and CDR2 SYDVKM come from the germline V gene. Written as DNA, the CDR3 is TGTGCCAGCAGTCCGGATGAAAAACTGTTTTTT. This translates into CASSPDEKLFF.

This clone turned up a few times. The chain couples TRBV19 to TRBJ2-2; a possible D gene is TRBD2 (6 bases). V was trimmed by 5 bases and J by 6 bases, leaving 22 bases between them. The CDR3 contains 17 residues. Per germline, CDR1 LNHDA and CDR2 SQIVND (reference sequence). CDR3 protein: CASSLSGLLGAAGELFF. The CDR3 DNA reads as TGTGCCAGTAGTCTTTCGGGACTTCTAGGGGCTGCCGGGGAGCTGTTTTTT.